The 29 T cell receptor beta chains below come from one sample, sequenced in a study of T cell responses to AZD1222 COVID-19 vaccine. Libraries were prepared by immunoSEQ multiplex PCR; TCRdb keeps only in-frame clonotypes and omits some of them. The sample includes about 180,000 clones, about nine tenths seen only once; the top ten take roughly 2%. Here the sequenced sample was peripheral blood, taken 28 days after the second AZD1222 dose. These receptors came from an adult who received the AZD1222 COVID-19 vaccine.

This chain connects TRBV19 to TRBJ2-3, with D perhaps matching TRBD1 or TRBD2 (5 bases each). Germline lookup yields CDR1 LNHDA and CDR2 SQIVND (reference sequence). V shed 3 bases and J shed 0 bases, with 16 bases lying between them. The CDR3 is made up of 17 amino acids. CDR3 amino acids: CASSIPGASSSTDTQYF. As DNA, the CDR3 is TGTGCCAGTAGTATCCCCGGGGCTAGCTCTAGCACAGATACGCAGTATTTT. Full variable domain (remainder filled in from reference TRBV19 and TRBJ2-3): DGGITQSPKYLFRKEGQNVTLSCEQNLNHDAMYWYRQDPGQGLRLIYYSQIVNDFQKGDIAEGYSVSREKKESFPLTVTSAQKNPTAFYLCASSIPGASSSTDTQYFGPGTRLTVL.

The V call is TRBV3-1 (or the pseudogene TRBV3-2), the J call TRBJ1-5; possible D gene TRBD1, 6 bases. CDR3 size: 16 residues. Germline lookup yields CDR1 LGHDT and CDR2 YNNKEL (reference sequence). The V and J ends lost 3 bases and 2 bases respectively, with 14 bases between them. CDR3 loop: CASSQGVRGGNQPQHF. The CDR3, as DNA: TGTGCCAGCAGCCAGGGGGTCAGGGGAGGCAATCAGCCCCAGCATTTT.

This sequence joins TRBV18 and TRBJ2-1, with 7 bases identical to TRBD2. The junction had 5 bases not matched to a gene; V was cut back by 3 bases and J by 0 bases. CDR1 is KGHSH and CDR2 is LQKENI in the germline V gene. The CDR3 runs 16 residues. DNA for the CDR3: TGTGCCAGCTCACCTAAGGGCGGGGGCTCCTACAATGAGCAGTTCTTC. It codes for CASSPKGGGSYNEQFF.

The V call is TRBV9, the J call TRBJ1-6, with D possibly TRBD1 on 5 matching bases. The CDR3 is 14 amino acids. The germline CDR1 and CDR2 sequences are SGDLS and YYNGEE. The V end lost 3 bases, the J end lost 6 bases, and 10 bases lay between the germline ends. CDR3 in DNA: TGTGCCAGCAGCGCGCCGGGACTTAATTCACCCCTCCACTTT. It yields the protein CASSAPGLNSPLHF.

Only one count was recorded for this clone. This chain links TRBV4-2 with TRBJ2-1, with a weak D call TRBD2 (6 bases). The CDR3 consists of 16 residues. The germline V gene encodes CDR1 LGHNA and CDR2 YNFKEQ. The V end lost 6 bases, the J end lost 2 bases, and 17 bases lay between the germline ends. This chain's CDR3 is CASRDTSRGAYNEQFF. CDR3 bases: TGTGCCAGCAGGGATACTAGCCGGGGTGCCTACAATGAGCAGTTCTTC.

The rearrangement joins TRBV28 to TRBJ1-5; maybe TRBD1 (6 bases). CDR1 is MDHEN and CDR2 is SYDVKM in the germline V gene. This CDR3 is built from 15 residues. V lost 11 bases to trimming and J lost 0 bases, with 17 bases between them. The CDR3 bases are TGTGCCGCGGACGGGGGGCTGGGTAGCAATCAGCCCCAGCATTTT. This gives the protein CAADGGLGSNQPQHF.

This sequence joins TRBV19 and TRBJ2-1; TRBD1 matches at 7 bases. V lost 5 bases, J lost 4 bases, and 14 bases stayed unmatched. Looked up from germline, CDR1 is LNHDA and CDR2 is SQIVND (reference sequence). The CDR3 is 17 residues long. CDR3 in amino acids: CASSAWDRGSNYNEQFF. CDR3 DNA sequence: TGTGCCAGTAGTGCTTGGGACAGAGGTTCTAATTACAATGAGCAGTTCTTC.

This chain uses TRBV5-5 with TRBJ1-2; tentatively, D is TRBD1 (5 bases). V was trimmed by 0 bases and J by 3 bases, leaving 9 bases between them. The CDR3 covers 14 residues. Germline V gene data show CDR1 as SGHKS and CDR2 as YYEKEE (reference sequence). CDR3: CASSLEGRYYGYTF. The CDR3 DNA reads TGTGCCAGCAGCTTGGAGGGGAGGTACTATGGCTACACCTTC.

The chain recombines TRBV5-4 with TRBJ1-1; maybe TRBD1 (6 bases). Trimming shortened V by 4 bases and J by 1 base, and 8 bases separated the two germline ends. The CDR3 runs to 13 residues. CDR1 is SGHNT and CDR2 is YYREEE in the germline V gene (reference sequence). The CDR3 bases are TGTGCCAGCAGCCTGGACAGGAACACTGAAGCTTTCTTT. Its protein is CASSLDRNTEAFF.

CDR3 sequence reads: CASSSRGLAEAFF. In nucleotides, the CDR3 is TGCGCCAGCAGTAGCAGGGGGCTCGCTGAAGCTTTCTTT. The chain is built from TRBV10-1 and TRBJ1-1, with 8 positions matching TRBD1. With V trimmed by 5 bases and J by 6 bases, 5 bases remained unmatched. The CDR3 has 13 residues. The germline CDR1 and CDR2 sequences are WNHNN and SYGVQD (reference sequence).

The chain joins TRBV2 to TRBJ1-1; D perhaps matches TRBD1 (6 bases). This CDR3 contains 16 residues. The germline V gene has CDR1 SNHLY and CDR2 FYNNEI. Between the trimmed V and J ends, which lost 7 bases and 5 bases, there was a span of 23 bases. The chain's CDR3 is CASTDITNTGLTEAFF. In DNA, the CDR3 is TGTGCCAGCACCGACATAACGAATACAGGGTTGACTGAAGCTTTCTTT.

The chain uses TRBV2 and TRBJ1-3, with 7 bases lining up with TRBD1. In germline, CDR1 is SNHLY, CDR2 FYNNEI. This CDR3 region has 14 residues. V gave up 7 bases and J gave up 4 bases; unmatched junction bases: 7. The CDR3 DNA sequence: TGTGCCAGCACTCCGGGACAGCAGGGAAACACCATATATTTT. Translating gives CASTPGQQGNTIYF. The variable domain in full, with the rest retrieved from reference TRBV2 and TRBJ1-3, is EPEVTQTPSHQVTQMGQEVILRCVPISNHLYFYWYRQILGQKVEFLVSFYNNEISEKSEIFDDQFSVERPDGSNFTLKIRSTKLEDSAMYFCASTPGQQGNTIYFGEGSWLTVV.

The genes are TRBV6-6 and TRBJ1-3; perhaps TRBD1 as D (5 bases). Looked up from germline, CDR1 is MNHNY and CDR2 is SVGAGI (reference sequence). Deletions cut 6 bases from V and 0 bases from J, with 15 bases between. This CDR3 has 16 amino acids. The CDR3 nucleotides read TGTGCCAGCAGCCCAGCACAGGAACCCTCTGGAAACACCATATATTTT. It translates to CASSPAQEPSGNTIYF.

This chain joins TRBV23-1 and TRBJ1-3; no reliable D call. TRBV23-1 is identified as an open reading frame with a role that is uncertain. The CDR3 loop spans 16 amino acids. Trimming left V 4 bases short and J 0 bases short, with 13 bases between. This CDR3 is CASSPQTASSGNTIYF. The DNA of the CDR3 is TGCGCCAGCAGTCCTCAGACGGCGAGCTCTGGAAACACCATATATTTT.

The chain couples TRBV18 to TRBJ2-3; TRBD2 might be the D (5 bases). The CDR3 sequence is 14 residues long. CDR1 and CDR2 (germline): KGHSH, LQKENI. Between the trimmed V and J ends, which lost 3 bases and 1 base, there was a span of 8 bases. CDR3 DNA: TGTGCCAGCTCACCGGGAGACCGCACAGATACGCAGTATTTT. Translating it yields CASSPGDRTDTQYF.

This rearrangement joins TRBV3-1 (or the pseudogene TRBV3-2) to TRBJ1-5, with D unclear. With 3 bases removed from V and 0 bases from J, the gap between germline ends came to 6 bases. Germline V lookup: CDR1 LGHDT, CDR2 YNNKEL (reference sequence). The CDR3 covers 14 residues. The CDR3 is CASSQFNSNQPQHF. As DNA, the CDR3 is TGTGCCAGCAGCCAGTTCAATAGCAATCAGCCCCAGCATTTT.

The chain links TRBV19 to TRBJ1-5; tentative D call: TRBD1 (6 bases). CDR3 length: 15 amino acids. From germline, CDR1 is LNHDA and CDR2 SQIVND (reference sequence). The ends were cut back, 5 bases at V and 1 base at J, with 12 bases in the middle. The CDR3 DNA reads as TGTGCCAGTAGTTTCAGGGGAGGAAGCAATCAGCCCCAGCATTTT. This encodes CASSFRGGSNQPQHF.

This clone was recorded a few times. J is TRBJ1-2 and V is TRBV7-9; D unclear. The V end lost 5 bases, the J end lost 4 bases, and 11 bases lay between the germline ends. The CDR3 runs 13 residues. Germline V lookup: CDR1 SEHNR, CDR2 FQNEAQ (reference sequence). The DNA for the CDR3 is TGTGCCAGCAGCACAACAGACGCCTATGGCTACACCTTC. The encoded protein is CASSTTDAYGYTF.

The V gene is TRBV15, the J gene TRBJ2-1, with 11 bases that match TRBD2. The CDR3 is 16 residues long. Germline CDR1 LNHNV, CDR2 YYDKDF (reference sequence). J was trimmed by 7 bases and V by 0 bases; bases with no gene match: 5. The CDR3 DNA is TGTGCCACCAGCAGAGAGAAGGCTAGCGGGAGGAATGAGCAGTTCTTC. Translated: CATSREKASGRNEQFF.

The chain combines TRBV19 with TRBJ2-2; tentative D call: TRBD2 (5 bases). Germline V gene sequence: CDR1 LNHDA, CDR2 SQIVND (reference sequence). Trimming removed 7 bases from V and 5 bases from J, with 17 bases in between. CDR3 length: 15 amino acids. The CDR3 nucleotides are TGTGCCAGTATACCCCGAGCTCCGGGGACCGGGGAGCTGTTTTTT. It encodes CASIPRAPGTGELFF. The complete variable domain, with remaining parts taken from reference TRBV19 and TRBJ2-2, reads DGGITQSPKYLFRKEGQNVTLSCEQNLNHDAMYWYRQDPGQGLRLIYYSQIVNDFQKGDIAEGYSVSREKKESFPLTVTSAQKNPTAFYLCASIPRAPGTGELFFGEGSRLTVL.

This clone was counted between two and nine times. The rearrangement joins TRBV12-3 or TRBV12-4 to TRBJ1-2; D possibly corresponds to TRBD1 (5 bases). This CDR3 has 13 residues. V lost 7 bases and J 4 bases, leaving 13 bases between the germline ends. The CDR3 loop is CASMLEGIYGYTF. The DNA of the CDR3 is TGTGCCAGCATGTTGGAGGGGATCTATGGCTACACCTTC.

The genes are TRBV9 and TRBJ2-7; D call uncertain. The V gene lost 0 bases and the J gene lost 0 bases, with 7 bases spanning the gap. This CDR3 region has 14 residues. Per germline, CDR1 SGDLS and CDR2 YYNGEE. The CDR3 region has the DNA TGTGCCAGCAGCGTAGAAGGGAACTCCTACGAGCAGTACTTC. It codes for CASSVEGNSYEQYF. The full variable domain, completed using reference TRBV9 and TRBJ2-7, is DSGVTQTPKHLITATGQRVTLRCSPRSGDLSVYWYQQSLDQGLQFLIQYYNGEERAKGNILERFSAQQFPDLHSELNLSSLELGDSALYFCASSVEGNSYEQYFGPGTRLTVT.

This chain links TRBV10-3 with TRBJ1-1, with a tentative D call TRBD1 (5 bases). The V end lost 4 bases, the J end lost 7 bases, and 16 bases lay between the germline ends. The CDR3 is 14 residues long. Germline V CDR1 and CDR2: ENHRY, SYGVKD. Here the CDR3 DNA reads TGTGCCATCAGTGCATTCGGGGGAGACAGTGAAGCTTTCTTT. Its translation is CAISAFGGDSEAFF.

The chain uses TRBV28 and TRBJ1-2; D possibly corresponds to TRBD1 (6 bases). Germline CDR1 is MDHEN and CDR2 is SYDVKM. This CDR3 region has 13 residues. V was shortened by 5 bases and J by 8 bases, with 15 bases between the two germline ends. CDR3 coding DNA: TGTGCCAGCAGTGATACAACAGGGAAGGGCTACACCTTC. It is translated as CASSDTTGKGYTF.

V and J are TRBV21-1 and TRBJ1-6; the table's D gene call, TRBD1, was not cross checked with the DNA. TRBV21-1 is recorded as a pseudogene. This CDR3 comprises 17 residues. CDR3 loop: CASSVQGDEEYNSPLHF. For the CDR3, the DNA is TGTGCCAGCAGCGTACAGGGAGATGAGGAGTATAATTCACCCCTCCACTTT.

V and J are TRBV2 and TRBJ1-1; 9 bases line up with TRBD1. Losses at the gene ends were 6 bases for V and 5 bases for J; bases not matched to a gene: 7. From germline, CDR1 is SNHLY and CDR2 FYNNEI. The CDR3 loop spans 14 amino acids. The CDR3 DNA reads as TGTGCCAGCAGGCTCCTACAGGGGGCAACTGAAGCTTTCTTT. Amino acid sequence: CASRLLQGATEAFF.

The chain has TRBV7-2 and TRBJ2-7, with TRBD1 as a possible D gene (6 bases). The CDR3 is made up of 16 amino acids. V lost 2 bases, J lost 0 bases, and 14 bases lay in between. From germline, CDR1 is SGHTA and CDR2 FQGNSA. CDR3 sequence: CASSLTARGSSYEQYF. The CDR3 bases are TGTGCCAGCAGCTTAACCGCCAGGGGTAGCTCCTACGAGCAGTACTTC. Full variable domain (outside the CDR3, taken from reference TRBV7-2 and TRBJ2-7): GAGVSQSPSNKVTEKGKDVELRCDPISGHTALYWYRQSLGQGLEFLIYFQGNSAPDKSGLPSDRFSAERTGGSVSTLTIQRTQQEDSAVYLCASSLTARGSSYEQYFGPGTRLTVT.

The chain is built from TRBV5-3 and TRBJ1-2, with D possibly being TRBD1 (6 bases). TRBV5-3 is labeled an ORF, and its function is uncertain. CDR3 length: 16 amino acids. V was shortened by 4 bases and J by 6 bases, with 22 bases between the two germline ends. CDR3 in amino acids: CARSARSEQGTDGYTF. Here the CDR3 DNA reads TGTGCCAGAAGCGCGCGGAGTGAACAGGGAACTGATGGCTACACCTTC.

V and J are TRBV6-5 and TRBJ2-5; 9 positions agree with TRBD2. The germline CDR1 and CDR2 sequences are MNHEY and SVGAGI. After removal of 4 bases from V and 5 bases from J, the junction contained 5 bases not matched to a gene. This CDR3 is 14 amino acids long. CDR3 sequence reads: CASSSGTSLETQYF. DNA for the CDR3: TGTGCCAGCAGTTCCGGGACTAGCTTGGAGACCCAGTACTTC.